This TCR beta chain is drawn from a study of cytomegalovirus exposure and HLA in healthy donors. Amplification used 60 Vbeta primers and 13 Jbeta primers. Produced via immunoSEQ multiplex PCR; TCRdb's table is partial and in-frame only. The repertoire holds more than 85,000 clones, with more than 70% as singletons. This clone was detected only a few times. Germline trimming cut 5 bases from V and 4 bases from J; bases unmatched to any gene: 8. CDR1 LNHDA and CDR2 SQIVND come from the germline V gene (reference sequence). The CDR3 has 14 residues. Material for sequencing was PBMCs. V and J are TRBV19 and TRBJ2-7, with TRBD1 identical over 7 bases. The sequence came from a female donor in good health and CMV-seronegative. In DNA form, the CDR3 reads TGTGCCAGTAGTGAGACAGGGCGGAGGTACGAGCAGTACTTC. Its protein product is CASSETGRRYEQYF.